These 23 T cell receptor beta chains originate from one sample sequenced in a study of cytomegalovirus exposure and HLA in healthy donors. Sequenced by immunoSEQ multiplex PCR; TCRdb stores in-frame clones only, minus some. The data hold about 71,000 clones, with 85% to 95% observed a single time. The sample taken for sequencing was PBMCs. The receptor source for this set is a woman aged 18-29 years in good health and CMV-seronegative.

This clone showed up just once. The rearrangement links TRBV13 to TRBJ2-1, with 10 positions matching TRBD1. The germline CDR1 and CDR2 sequences are PRHDT and FYEKMQ (reference sequence). The CDR3 loop spans 16 amino acids. J lost 1 base, V lost 5 bases, and 5 bases had no gene match. The CDR3 sequence: CASSPRTGGSYNEQFF. For the CDR3, the DNA is TGTGCCAGCAGCCCCAGGACAGGGGGGTCCTACAATGAGCAGTTCTTC.

The CDR3 coding sequence is TGTGCCAGCAGCTCCTATATCGGACAAAAAAACATTCAGTACTTC. Residues: CASSSYIGQKNIQYF. The V gene is TRBV11-2, the J gene TRBJ2-4; TRBD1 is a possible D gene (5 bases). Germline V CDR1 and CDR2: SGHAT, FQNNGV. Trimming took off 4 bases at V and 4 bases at J, with 14 bases between the two ends. The CDR3 contains 15 residues.

The V and J genes are TRBV4-1 and TRBJ2-7, with a tentative D call TRBD2 (5 bases). Germline CDR1 is MGHRA and CDR2 is YSYEKL. This CDR3 is 13 amino acids long. V was clipped by 0 bases and J by 3 bases, with 6 bases between them. CDR3: CASSQDGGYEQYF. CDR3 nucleotide sequence: TGCGCCAGCAGCCAAGACGGAGGCTACGAGCAGTACTTC.

With regard to this clone: The same CDR3 can be traced to other DNA sequences in this sample. This chain connects TRBV4-2 to TRBJ2-1; 10 nucleotides align to TRBD2. The CDR3 loop spans 15 amino acids. V gave up 0 bases and J gave up 13 bases; unmatched junction bases: 9. Germline V lookup: CDR1 LGHNA, CDR2 YNFKEQ. The CDR3 nucleotides read TGTGCCAGCAGCCAAGAAGTAGGAGCGGGAGGGCCTCAGTTCTTC. Protein product: CASSQEVGAGGPQFF.

The chain carries TRBV2 and TRBJ2-3, with 13 nucleotides matching TRBD2. The CDR3 loop spans 14 amino acids. Germline-derived CDR1 and CDR2 are SNHLY and FYNNEI. V trimming: 6 bases; J trimming: 6 bases; junction bases outside the gene matches: 3. Here the CDR3 DNA reads TGTGCCAGCAGCGGACTAGCGGGAGTGGATACGCAGTATTTT. The encoded protein is CASSGLAGVDTQYF.

The rearrangement joins TRBV2 to TRBJ1-5, with TRBD1 matching 7 bases. CDR1 is SNHLY, CDR2 FYNNEI, per germline. J gave up 1 base and V 7 bases, and 10 bases lay outside the gene matches. The CDR3 is 16 residues long. CDR3 loop: CASKVAGGWSNQPQHF. CDR3 in DNA: TGTGCCAGCAAAGTAGCAGGGGGATGGAGCAATCAGCCCCAGCATTTT.

This clone has only one observation. The genes are TRBV4-3 and TRBJ2-7, with TRBD1 identical over 7 bases. This CDR3 spans 13 amino acids. V lost 4 bases to trimming and J lost 6 bases; unmatched junction nucleotides: 6. Per the germline V gene, CDR1 is LGHNA and CDR2 is YSLEER. The CDR3: CASSPRGGAEQYF. In nucleotides, the CDR3 is TGCGCCAGCAGCCCCCGAGGGGGCGCCGAGCAGTACTTC.

The rearrangement uses TRBV28 and TRBJ2-7; D is possibly TRBD2 (5 bases). The CDR3 extends over 17 amino acids. Per germline, CDR1 MDHEN and CDR2 SYDVKM. V lost 1 base and J lost 4, with 20 bases in between. CDR3 nucleotides: TGTGCCAGCAGTTTATTCTCTGGCGAGGGAATGGCTTACGAGCAGTACTTC. Protein: CASSLFSGEGMAYEQYF.

This CDR3 is CASSVSGRSTDTQYF. In DNA, the CDR3 is TGTGCCAGCAGCGTGAGCGGGAGAAGCACAGATACGCAGTATTTT. The chain couples TRBV9 to TRBJ2-3; TRBD2 matches 8 bases. The germline V gene has CDR1 SGDLS and CDR2 YYNGEE. The V gene end was trimmed by 2 bases and the J gene end by 0 bases; junction bases not matched to a gene: 2. The length of the CDR3 is 15 residues.

This clone was counted between two and nine times. The gene calls are TRBV2 and TRBJ2-7; D perhaps matches TRBD2 (6 bases). V lost 7 bases and J lost 6, with 16 bases in between. The germline V gene encodes CDR1 SNHLY and CDR2 FYNNEI. The CDR3 totals 13 residues. This CDR3 reads CASKLAPPAEQYF. The CDR3 DNA sequence: TGTGCCAGCAAACTAGCTCCCCCCGCCGAGCAGTACTTC.

J is TRBJ2-5 and V is TRBV6-1; 14 bases align to TRBD2. The CDR3 extends over 15 amino acids. The germline V gene encodes CDR1 MNHNS and CDR2 SASEGT. Trimming took 7 bases from V and 2 from J; bases not matched to a gene: 3. CDR3: CASMRLAGGQETQYF. CDR3 sequence (DNA): TGTGCCAGCATGAGACTAGCGGGGGGGCAAGAGACCCAGTACTTC.

The genes are TRBV7-9 and TRBJ2-1; TRBD2 aligns across 12 bases. The V gene end was trimmed by 5 bases and the J gene end by 1 base; junction bases not matched to a gene: 3. Germline V gene lookup returns CDR1 SEHNR and CDR2 FQNEAQ (reference sequence). The CDR3 contains 16 residues. The CDR3 loop reads CASSHTSGGSYNEQFF. The CDR3 nucleotides read TGTGCCAGCAGCCATACTAGCGGGGGGTCCTACAATGAGCAGTTCTTC.

The chain links TRBV9 to TRBJ2-1, with D tentatively TRBD2 (6 bases). Germline V CDR1 and CDR2: SGDLS, YYNGEE. The CDR3 length is 17 residues. With 0 bases removed from V and 2 bases from J, the gap between germline ends came to 15 bases. The CDR3 DNA sequence: TGTGCCAGCAGCGTAGGACCACGGGGGAGCCCCTACAATGAGCAGTTCTTC. It translates to CASSVGPRGSPYNEQFF.

The chain links TRBV10-2 to TRBJ1-5; D uncertain. V lost 2 bases, J lost 1 base, and 3 bases lay in between. Germline V gene lookup returns CDR1 WSHSY and CDR2 SAAADI. The CDR3 runs to 13 residues. CDR3 coding DNA: TGCGCCAGCAGTGAGCAAAGCAATCAGCCCCAGCATTTT. Translated: CASSEQSNQPQHF.

The gene calls are TRBV4-2 and TRBJ2-7; 9 nucleotides match TRBD2. This CDR3 is 15 amino acids long. Germline loops: CDR1 LGHNA, CDR2 YNFKEQ. Germline trimming cut 0 bases from V and 2 bases from J; bases unmatched to any gene: 2. The CDR3 bases are TGTGCCAGCAGCCAAGACGAGCGGGGGGCCTACGAGCAGTACTTC. Protein sequence: CASSQDERGAYEQYF.

V and J are TRBV27 and TRBJ2-3, with 11 bases lining up with TRBD1. With 4 bases clipped from V and 3 bases from J, the junction kept 3 bases outside the gene matches. The CDR3 loop spans 15 amino acids. CDR1 MNHEY and CDR2 SMNVEV come from the germline V gene (reference sequence). This chain's CDR3 is CASSSGTGGTDTQYF. The DNA for the CDR3 is TGTGCCAGCAGTTCCGGGACAGGGGGGACAGATACGCAGTATTTT.

The chain has TRBV10-1 and TRBJ2-1; TRBD2 aligns across 7 bases. Per germline, CDR1 WNHNN and CDR2 SYGVQD (reference sequence). This CDR3 is built from 14 residues. Trimming cost V 5 bases and J 6 bases; bases outside gene matches: 7. The CDR3 DNA reads as TGCGCCAGCAGTTCAGCGGGAAGGGGCAATGAGCAGTTCTTC. Its protein product is CASSSAGRGNEQFF.

With regard to this clone: At one boundary the junction diverges from the germline segment, which might be a read error. The chain carries TRBV5-1 and TRBJ1-2; D may be TRBD1 (6 bases). Germline V lookup: CDR1 SGHRS, CDR2 YFSETQ. The CDR3 has 13 amino acids. Written as DNA, the CDR3 is TGCGCCAGTAGCTCAGGACAGAACTATGGCTACACCTTC. This encodes CASSSGQNYGYTF.

The CDR3 here is CASSLRGLTGELFF. The CDR3 nucleotides are TGTGCCAGCAGTCTAAGGGGCCTTACCGGGGAGCTGTTTTTT. V gene TRBV13 combines with J gene TRBJ2-2, with D possibly matching TRBD1 (5 bases). The CDR3 covers 14 residues. V lost 6 bases to trimming and J lost 5 bases, with 13 bases between them. Per germline, CDR1 PRHDT and CDR2 FYEKMQ (reference sequence).

The chain joins TRBV28 to TRBJ2-3; 9 nucleotides line up with TRBD2. The CDR3 has 16 amino acids. Trimming at V came to 5 bases and at J to 0 bases, leaving 6 bases not matched to a gene. Germline V lookup: CDR1 MDHEN, CDR2 SYDVKM. CDR3 in DNA: TGTGCCAGCAGTCTTCCGACTAGCGGTAGCACAGATACGCAGTATTTT. Translated: CASSLPTSGSTDTQYF. The complete variable domain, with remaining parts taken from reference TRBV28 and TRBJ2-3, reads DVKVTQSSRYLVKRTGEKVFLECVQDMDHENMFWYRQDPGLGLRLIYFSYDVKMKEKGDIPEGYSVSREKKERFSLILESASTNQTSMYLCASSLPTSGSTDTQYFGPGTRLTVL.

The CDR3, as DNA: TGTGCCAGCAGCCTTCAATTGGACAGGGTCACCGGGGAGCTGTTTTTT. Protein product: CASSLQLDRVTGELFF. V usage is TRBV13 and J usage is TRBJ2-2; 8 bases match TRBD1. Germline CDR1 and CDR2: PRHDT and FYEKMQ (reference sequence). The CDR3 length is 16 residues. V lost 5 bases and J lost 4; bases outside the gene matches: 9.

This clone was counted a single time. The V call is TRBV4-2, the J call TRBJ2-7; 10 nucleotides match TRBD2. V lost 1 base, J lost 3 bases, and 6 bases stayed unmatched. Germline values: CDR1 LGHNA, CDR2 YNFKEQ. The CDR3 sequence is 16 residues long. CDR3: CASSQAAASGSYEQYF. The DNA for the CDR3 is TGTGCCAGCAGCCAAGCCGCGGCTAGCGGGAGCTACGAGCAGTACTTC.

V gene TRBV10-2 combines with J gene TRBJ2-1; tentatively, D is TRBD1 (6 bases). The V and J ends lost 8 bases and 7 bases respectively, with 15 bases between them. Looked up from germline, CDR1 is WSHSY and CDR2 is SAAADI. CDR3 length: 13 residues. In nucleotides, the CDR3 is TGCGCCAGCGGAGTTACAGGGATAAATGAGCAGTTCTTC. Encoded protein: CASGVTGINEQFF.